This TCR beta chain originates from a study of OX40 agonist ivuxolimab in advanced cancers. About the research overall: Three partial responders included one hepatocellular carcinoma patient and two cutaneous melanoma patients. Study-wide points: Fewer expanded clones were found on average in CD4+ than in CD8+ T cells.

For this clone: The antigen is undetermined.

The table came from immunoSEQ multiplex PCR; TCRdb's copy has only in-frame clones and leaves some out. There are about 62,000 clones in the sample; approximately 86% occur only once, and approximately 4.8% lies in the top ten. The TCR sequence derives from an adult with an advanced solid tumor such as melanoma, head and neck, liver or kidney cancer. Sequencing used CD4+ or CD8+ T cells sorted from blood, obtained in a trial of the OX40 agonist ivuxolimab.

CDR3 in amino acids: CASSLGQSNEKLFF. The CDR3 bases are TGTGCCAGCAGCTTGGGACAGAGTAATGAAAAACTGTTTTTT. This chain joins TRBV7-6 and TRBJ1-4, with 7 bases that match TRBD1. Germline CDR1 SGHVS, CDR2 FNYEAQ. CDR3 length equals 14 residues. Trimming at V came to 3 bases and at J to 4 bases, leaving 2 bases not matched to a gene.